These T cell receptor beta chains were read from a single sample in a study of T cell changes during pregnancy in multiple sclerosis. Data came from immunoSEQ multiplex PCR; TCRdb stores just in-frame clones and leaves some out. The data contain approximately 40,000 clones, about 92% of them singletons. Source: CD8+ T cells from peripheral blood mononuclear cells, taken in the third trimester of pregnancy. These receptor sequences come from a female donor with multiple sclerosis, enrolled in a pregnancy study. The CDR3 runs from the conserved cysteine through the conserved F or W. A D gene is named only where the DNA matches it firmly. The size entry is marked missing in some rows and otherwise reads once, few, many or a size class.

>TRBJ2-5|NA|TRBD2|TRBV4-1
TGCGCCAGCAGCCAAGGGAGCGGGGCTGTTTACCAAGAGACCCAGTACTTC
CASSQGSGAVYQETQYF
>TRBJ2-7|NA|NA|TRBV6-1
TGTGCCAGCAGTGAAAGGACTTCTGGCTCCTACGAGCAGTACTTC
CASSERTSGSYEQYF
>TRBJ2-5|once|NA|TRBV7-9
TGTGCCAGCAGCTTAGTAGAGGGCTGGGAGACCCAGTACTTC
CASSLVEGWETQYF
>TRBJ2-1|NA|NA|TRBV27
TGTGCCAGCACCTATAGTTACGGGGACTCTTACAATGAGCAGTTCTTC
CASTYSYGDSYNEQFF
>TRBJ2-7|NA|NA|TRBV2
TGTGCCAGCAGTGAAAGACTTGACAGCTCCTACGAGCAGTACTTC
CASSERLDSSYEQYF
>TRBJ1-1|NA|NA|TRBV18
TGTGCCAGCTTCCCGGTAGAGCCCGGGAGCACTGAAGCTTTCTTT
CASFPVEPGSTEAFF
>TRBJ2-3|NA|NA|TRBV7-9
TGTGCCAGCAGCCCATCCCCTGCAGAGGGGGAGTCAGATACGCAGTATTTT
CASSPSPAEGESDTQYF
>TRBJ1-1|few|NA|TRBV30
TGTGCCTGGGGTCCAGGGACAATGAACACTGAAGCTTTCTTT
CAWGPGTMNTEAFF
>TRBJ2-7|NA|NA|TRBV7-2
TGTGCCAGCAGCTTAGCGGGACTCTCCTACGAGCAGTACTTC
CASSLAGLSYEQYF
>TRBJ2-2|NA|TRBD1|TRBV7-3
TGTGCCAGCAGCTTAACGTCAAACAGGGGGCGCACCGGGGAGCTGTTTTTT
CASSLTSNRGRTGELFF
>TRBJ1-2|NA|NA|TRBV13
TGTGCCAGCAGCATATGGACTGAAATCTATGGCTACACCTTC
CASSIWTEIYGYTF
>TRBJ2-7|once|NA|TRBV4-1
TGCGCCAGCAGCCAAGAGGGGGGACCTTCCGAGCAGTACTTC
CASSQEGGPSEQYF
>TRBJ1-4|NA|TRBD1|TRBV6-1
TGTGCCAGCAGTGACTTAACAGGGGAGGCTTATGCAACTAATGAAAAACTGTTTTTT
CASSDLTGEAYATNEKLFF
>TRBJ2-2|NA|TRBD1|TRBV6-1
TGTGCCAGCAGTCAAGGGACAGGGGGCTTCACCGGGGAGCTGTTTTTT
CASSQGTGGFTGELFF
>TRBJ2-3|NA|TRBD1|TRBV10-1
TGCGCCAGCGGCACAGGGGGCGCAGGCACAGATACGCAGTATTTT
CASGTGGAGTDTQYF
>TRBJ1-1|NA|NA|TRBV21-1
TGTGCCAGCAGCATCCGACAGGGTGGTTGCACTGAAGCTTTCTTT
CASSIRQGGCTEAFF
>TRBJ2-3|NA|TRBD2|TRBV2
TGTGCCAGCAGTGATACGCCGTCCAGTAGCGGGGGGGTCACAGATACGCAGTATTTT
CASSDTPSSSGGVTDTQYF
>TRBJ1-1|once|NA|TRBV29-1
TGCAGCGTTGAAGATCCGGCCAGGGCGAACACTGAAGCTTTCTTT
CSVEDPARANTEAFF
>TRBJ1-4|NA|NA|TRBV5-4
TGTGCCACCTCGCCGGGTCCAACTAATGAAAAACTGTTTTTT
CATSPGPTNEKLFF
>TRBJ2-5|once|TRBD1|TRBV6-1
TGTGCCAGCAGTGAAGAATGGGACAGGGCAGAGACCCAGTACTTC
CASSEEWDRAETQYF
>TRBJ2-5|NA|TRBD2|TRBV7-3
TGTGCCAGCAGCAACCTGGGGAGGGGTCCCCAAGAGACCCAGTACTTC
CASSNLGRGPQETQYF
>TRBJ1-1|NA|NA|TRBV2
TGTGCCAGCAGTGGGGGCCGTCAGGCTTTCTTT
CASSGGRQAFF
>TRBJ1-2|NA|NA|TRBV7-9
TGTGCCAGCAGCTTGGACACAAACTATGGCTACACCTTC
CASSLDTNYGYTF
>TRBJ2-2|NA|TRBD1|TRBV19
TGTGCCAGTAGTATTGGGACAGCCAACACCGGGGAGCTGTTTTTT
CASSIGTANTGELFF
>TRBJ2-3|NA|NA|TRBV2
TGTGCCAGCAGTGAAGCAGTCGGTGGTTATGGAGATACGCAGTATTTT
CASSEAVGGYGDTQYF
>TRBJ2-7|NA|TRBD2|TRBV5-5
TGTGCCAGCAGCTTGGCGGGGGGATCCTACGAGCAGTACTTC
CASSLAGGSYEQYF
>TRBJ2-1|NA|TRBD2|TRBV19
TGTGCCACTCTCCGTGGGCTAGCGGGGGCTTGGGTCTTC
CATLRGLAGAWVF
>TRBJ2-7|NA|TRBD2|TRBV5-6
TGTGCCAGCAGCTTAGGCGGGGGGCTCTACGAGCAGTACTTC
CASSLGGGLYEQYF
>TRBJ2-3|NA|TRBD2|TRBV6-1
TGTGCCAGCAGTGAACTAGCGGGAGCCACAGATACGCAGTATTTT
CASSELAGATDTQYF
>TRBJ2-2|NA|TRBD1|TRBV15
TGTGCCACCCACCCGGGGACAGGGACCGGGGAGCTGTTTTTT
CATHPGTGTGELFF
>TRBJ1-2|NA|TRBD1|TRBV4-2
TGTGCCAGCAGCCCTAGGAACTGGGGACAGTTGAGTGGCTACACCTTC
CASSPRNWGQLSGYTF
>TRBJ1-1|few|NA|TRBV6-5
TGTGCCAGCAGTGCGAAGGGGGTCCTGAACCGTGAAGCTTTCTTT
CASSAKGVLNREAFF
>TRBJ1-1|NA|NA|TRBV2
TGTGCCGGCAGGACGGGGGCTTTCTTT
CAGRTGAFF
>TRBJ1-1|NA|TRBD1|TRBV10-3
TGTGCCATCAGCGATGGACAGGGGATAGGAGAAGCTTTCTTT
CAISDGQGIGEAFF
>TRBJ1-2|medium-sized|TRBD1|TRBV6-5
TGTGCCAGCAGTTCCCAGGGGGCCAGCTGGGGCTACACCTTC
CASSSQGASWGYTF
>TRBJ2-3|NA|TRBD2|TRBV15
TGTGCCACCAGCAGAGATAAGCGGGGGGGAGGCACAGATACGCAGTATTTT
CATSRDKRGGGTDTQYF
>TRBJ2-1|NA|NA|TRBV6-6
TGTGCCAGCAGTTACTACTCCTCGGGTAGGGAGCAGTTCTTC
CASSYYSSGREQFF
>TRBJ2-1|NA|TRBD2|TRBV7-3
TGTGCCAGCAGCCCCCTTTTCGAGCGGGGGCCCAACAATGAGCAGTTCTTC
CASSPLFERGPNNEQFF
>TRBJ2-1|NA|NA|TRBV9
TGTGCCAGCAGCCCAGGGGAGTTCTTC
CASSPGEFF
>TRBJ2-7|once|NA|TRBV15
TGTGCCACCAGCAGAGTCCCGAGCGAGCAGTACTTC
CATSRVPSEQYF
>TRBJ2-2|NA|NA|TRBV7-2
TGTGCCAGCAGCTGGGACTCCTTCACCGGGGAGCTGTTTTTT
CASSWDSFTGELFF
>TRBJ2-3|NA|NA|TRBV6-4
TGTGCCAGTTCCCGACAGAGTAGCACAGATACGCAGTATTTT
CASSRQSSTDTQYF